This T cell receptor (beta chain) was found in a study of cytomegalovirus exposure and HLA in healthy donors. Study conclusions and caveats: A list of roughly 180 TCR beta chains associated with cytomegalovirus was given. The productive fraction for most TCR beta V segments was about 87% or about 30% in an earlier analysis. The authors judged a highly shared variant cluster likely a sequencing artifact.

13 Jbeta primers and 60 Vbeta primers were used for the PCR. Assay: immunoSEQ multiplex PCR; the TCRdb copy retains only in-frame clones and omits some. This table holds roughly 120,000 clones, around 77% found once. On this clone: Its antigen remains unknown.

The germline V and J ends were trimmed by 5 bases and 8 bases, with 10 bases remaining between them. Germline V lookup: CDR1 DFQATT, CDR2 SNEGSKA (reference sequence). This CDR3 has 11 amino acids. The sequence was obtained from a middle-aged man in good health and CMV-seropositive. The J gene is TRBJ2-1, the V gene TRBV20-1, with D perhaps matching TRBD1 (7 bases). The source material was PBMCs. The DNA for the CDR3 is TGCAGTGCTCAGGGGGGTTATGAGCAGTTCTTC. It is translated as CSAQGGYEQFF.